A single sample gave rise to the 21 T cell receptor beta chains below, sequenced in a study of T cells in Graves' hyperthyroidism and ophthalmopathy. RNA transcripts were the template for amplifying TCR beta CDR3 regions. HTBI primers drove first-round RT-PCR of the TCR CDR3. One entry per CDR3 protein results from TCRdb running MiXCR on the multiplex PCR reads. The data contain about 290,000 distinct CDR3 sequences, about 14% of them singletons. The material sequenced was blood. These receptors all stem from a woman aged 25 to 45 with Graves' hyperthyroidism that later progressed to Graves' ophthalmopathy.

V is TRBV19 and J is TRBJ2-1; unclear D gene. V dropped 6 bases and J dropped 0 bases, with 12 bases sitting between them. Per germline, CDR1 LNHDA and CDR2 SQIVND (reference sequence). This CDR3 has 15 amino acids. The CDR3 DNA follows: TGTGCCAGTAGCGTGGGATCAAGCTCCTACAATGAGCAGTTCTTC. Translation: CASSVGSSSYNEQFF.

The chain employs TRBV27 and TRBJ2-2; D unclear. Germline-derived CDR1 and CDR2 are MNHEY and SMNVEV (reference sequence). This CDR3 is 12 amino acids long. The V gene lost 6 bases and the J gene lost 6 bases, with 8 bases spanning the gap. CDR3 amino acids: CASSWDPGELFF. Written as DNA, the CDR3 is TGTGCCAGCAGCTGGGATCCCGGGGAGCTGTTTTTT.

To note about this clonotype: This may stem from a read error, because a much larger clone lies one nucleotide away. The chain uses TRBV6-2 or TRBV6-3 and TRBJ2-3; D might be TRBD1 (6 bases). Trimming left V 2 bases short and J 10 bases short, with 16 bases between. Germline V gene lookup returns CDR1 MNHEY and CDR2 SVGEGT. There are 14 residues in the CDR3. This CDR3 reads CASSYDQGLVAQYF. As DNA, the CDR3 is TGTGCCAGCAGTTACGATCAGGGGCTGGTGGCGCAGTATTTT.

The rearrangement joins TRBV4-2 to TRBJ2-3, with D unresolved. The CDR3 length is 13 residues. The germline V gene has CDR1 LGHNA and CDR2 YNFKEQ. V dropped 1 base and J dropped 5 bases, with 7 bases sitting between them. CDR3 bases: TGTGCCAGCAGCCAAGTACCGGGAGATACGCAGTATTTT. Translation gives CASSQVPGDTQYF.

The chain couples TRBV6-5 to TRBJ1-4, with 7 bases aligning to TRBD1. This CDR3 is built from 16 residues. Germline V gene data show CDR1 as MNHEY and CDR2 as SVGAGI. V was pared by 5 bases and J by 4 bases, with 10 bases of the junction left unmatched. CDR3 in amino acids: CASSLREGAVNEKLFF. CDR3 in DNA: TGTGCCAGCAGTCTACGCGAGGGGGCGGTTAATGAAAAACTGTTTTTT.

The table lists this clonotype with many counts. This sequence joins TRBV7-6 and TRBJ2-7; D gene unclear. The V end was cut by 5 bases, the J end by 2 bases, with 16 bases between. The CDR3 loop spans 15 amino acids. Germline V gene lookup returns CDR1 SGHVS and CDR2 FNYEAQ. In nucleotides, the CDR3 is TGTGCCAGCAGCACCGCCCCCGGGTCTCCCTACGAGCAGTACTTC. Translation gives CASSTAPGSPYEQYF.

The sample holds many counts of this clonotype. DNA of the CDR3: TGTGCCAGCAGCTTAGAATTGGGACAGCCCAATGAAAAACTGTTTTTT. Translating it yields CASSLELGQPNEKLFF. J is TRBJ1-4 and V is TRBV11-2, with 7 bases fitting TRBD1. Germline trimming cut 0 bases from V and 5 bases from J; bases unmatched to any gene: 6. There are 16 residues in the CDR3. Germline lookup yields CDR1 SGHAT and CDR2 FQNNGV.

This clonotype was observed at least ten times. This chain links TRBV7-6 with TRBJ1-3; TRBD1 matches 7 bases. The germline CDR1 and CDR2 sequences are SGHVS and FNYEAQ. The CDR3 is made up of 16 amino acids. Trimming at V came to 3 bases and at J to 10 bases, leaving 15 bases not matched to a gene. As DNA, the CDR3 is TGTGCCAGCAGCTTTGGACAGGAGGGGGCCGGGGGAACCATATATTTT. It translates to CASSFGQEGAGGTIYF. The whole variable domain, filled in from reference TRBV7-6 and TRBJ1-3, reads GAGVSQSPRYKVTKRGQDVALRCDPISGHVSLYWYRQALGQGPEFLTYFNYEAQQDKSGLPNDRFSAERPEGSISTLTIQRTEQRDSAMYRCASSFGQEGAGGTIYFGEGSWLTVV.

In its sample, this clonotype was seen a few times. At one end, the junction sequence differs from germline, possibly due to a read error. The CDR3 loop reads CACRASTGAAYNEQFF. CDR3 DNA sequence: TGTGCCTGCAGAGCATCGACAGGGGCAGCTTACAATGAGCAGTTCTTC. This chain joins TRBV2 and TRBJ2-1; 8 nucleotides line up with TRBD1. CDR1 is SNHLY and CDR2 is FYNNEI in the germline V gene. CDR3 size: 16 residues. The full variable domain, with the rest looked up from reference TRBV2 and TRBJ2-1, is EPEVTQTPSHQVTQMGQEVILRCVPISNHLYFYWYRQILGQKVEFLVSFYNNEISEKSEIFDDQFSVERPDGSNFTLKIRSTKLEDSAMYFCACRASTGAAYNEQFFGPGTRLTVL.

This clonotype came up a few times. The CDR3 DNA reads TGTGCCAGCAGACAAAAAGGACTAGCGGGAGACGCTACGGGGGCGTACTTC. Protein sequence: CASRQKGLAGDATGAYF. This chain joins TRBV6-1 and TRBJ2-5; TRBD2 aligns across 13 bases. This CDR3 has 17 residues. Germline CDR1 and CDR2: MNHNS and SASEGT. The junction had 20 bases not matched to a gene; V was cut back by 6 bases and J by 13 bases.

At least ten counts were recorded for this clonotype. The chain uses TRBV28 and TRBJ2-2; no clear D gene. The V gene lost 6 bases and the J gene lost 7 bases, with 6 bases spanning the gap. Germline V CDR1 and CDR2: MDHEN, SYDVKM. The CDR3 sequence is 11 residues long. CDR3: CASSMNGELFF. The DNA for the CDR3 is TGTGCCAGCAGCATGAACGGGGAGCTGTTTTTT.

This clonotype occurred a few times. J is TRBJ2-3 and V is TRBV7-9; D is perhaps TRBD1 (6 bases). The V and J ends lost 5 bases and 6 bases respectively, with 18 bases between them. Germline values: CDR1 SEHNR, CDR2 FQNEAQ (reference sequence). The CDR3 length is 15 residues. CDR3 sequence reads: CASSRSGWGPDTQYF. The DNA of the CDR3 is TGTGCCAGCAGCCGGTCCGGCTGGGGGCCCGATACGCAGTATTTT.

This clonotype was recorded many times. The chain recombines TRBV20-1 with TRBJ1-4; 8 nucleotides line up with TRBD1. Germline-derived CDR1 and CDR2 are DFQATT and SNEGSKA (reference sequence). J lost 4 bases, V lost 6 bases, and 4 bases had no gene match. The CDR3 consists of 13 residues. CDR3 coding DNA: TGCAGTGCGCCACAGGGGGGTAATGAAAAACTGTTTTTT. This encodes CSAPQGGNEKLFF.

This clonotype came up once. The chain couples TRBV5-5 to TRBJ2-2; 7 bases are shared with TRBD2. Trimming cost V 1 base and J 9 bases; bases outside gene matches: 12. This CDR3 has 16 amino acids. CDR1 is SGHKS and CDR2 is YYEKEE in the germline V gene (reference sequence). CDR3 sequence: CASSLRLAVGARELFF. The CDR3 coding sequence is TGTGCCAGCAGCTTGCGGCTAGCGGTCGGAGCCCGGGAGCTGTTTTTT.

This clonotype has more than one count but fewer than ten. Written as DNA, the CDR3 is TGTGCCAGTAGTATAGGGCTAGCGCCCACCGGGGAGCTGTTTTTT. Its translation: CASSIGLAPTGELFF. The J gene is TRBJ2-2, the V gene TRBV19, with a tentative D call TRBD2 (6 bases). With 1 base removed from V and 4 bases from J, the gap between germline ends came to 10 bases. Germline loops: CDR1 LNHDA, CDR2 SQIVND (reference sequence). The CDR3 has 15 amino acids.

The table lists this clonotype with many counts. The chain employs TRBV6-2 or TRBV6-3 and TRBJ2-6; no clear D gene. Trimming left V 11 bases short and J 0 bases short, with 17 bases between. The CDR3 spans 16 residues. Germline V lookup: CDR1 MNHEY, CDR2 SVGEGT. CDR3 nucleotides: TGTGCCGCCCAGGCCGCAGCCGCCTCTGGGGCCAACGTCCTGACTTTC. This sequence encodes CAAQAAAASGANVLTF.

Remarks on this clonotype: A much larger clone lies one base from this, so it may be a read error. The gene calls are TRBV6-9 and TRBJ1-1, with 7 bases lining up with TRBD1. The CDR3 sequence is 15 residues long. Trimming removed 3 bases from V and 3 bases from J; junction bases left unmatched: 7. Germline V gives CDR1 MNHGY, CDR2 SVAAGI. The CDR3 bases are TGTGCCAGCAGTTACGACAGGGCCCAGTACACTGAAGCTTTCTTT. Translated: CASSYDRAQYTEAFF.

This clonotype has ten or more counts. The CDR3 nucleotides read TGCAGTGCTAGAGCCGGCGGGGGATGGGCCGGGGAGCTGTTTTTT. It translates to CSARAGGGWAGELFF. The chain carries TRBV20-1 and TRBJ2-2; 7 bases agree with TRBD2. Germline CDR1 and CDR2: DFQATT and SNEGSKA (reference sequence). The CDR3 spans 15 residues. Trimming cost V 1 base and J 6 bases; bases outside gene matches: 8.

The V and J genes are TRBV2 and TRBJ2-1; 8 bases align to TRBD2. Trimming cost V 6 bases and J 4 bases; bases outside gene matches: 8. The CDR3 length is 15 residues. The germline CDR1 and CDR2 sequences are SNHLY and FYNNEI. In DNA form, the CDR3 reads TGTGCCAGCAGGCTCACTAGCGGTTCGTACAATGAGCAGTTCTTC. It specifies CASRLTSGSYNEQFF.

The chain has TRBV18 and TRBJ2-1, with 10 nucleotides matching TRBD2. Germline V gene data show CDR1 as KGHSH and CDR2 as LQKENI. J lost 9 bases, V lost 2 bases, and 7 bases had no gene match. The CDR3 loop spans 15 amino acids. CDR3 region: CASSPSSGSITEQFF. In DNA, the CDR3 is TGTGCCAGCTCACCATCTAGCGGGAGCATCACTGAGCAGTTCTTC.

As concerns this clonotype: One base away lies a much larger clone, so this may be a sequencing read error. The gene calls are TRBV15 and TRBJ2-1, with D maybe TRBD2 (6 bases). The germline gives CDR1 LNHNV, CDR2 YYDKDF (reference sequence). This CDR3 is built from 13 residues. DNA for the CDR3: TGTGCCACCAGCAGTGCTAGCGCACAGGAGCGGTTCTTC. Its protein is CATSSASAQERFF. The entire variable domain, with the rest obtained from reference TRBV15 and TRBJ2-1, is as follows: DAMVIQNPRYQVTQFGKPVTLSCSQTLNHNVMYWYQQKSSQAPKLLFHYYDKDFNNEADTPDNFQSRRPNTSFCFLDIRSPGLGDTAMYLCATSSASAQERFFGPGTRLTVL.